This entry is about one T cell receptor beta chain. As yet, its antigen is unknown. The data were taken from a study of cytomegalovirus exposure and HLA in healthy donors. Findings and limits, study-wide: Rare sequences made up most TCRs, while some public TCRs were found in many donors.

The method was immunoSEQ multiplex PCR; TCRdb's version includes in-frame clones alone and lacks a portion of them. The sample records about 120,000 clones, 88% being singletons. From germline, CDR1 is ENHRY and CDR2 SYGVKD. V lost 4 bases, J lost 6 bases, and 9 bases lay in between. The length of the CDR3 is 12 residues. This rearrangement joins TRBV10-3 to TRBJ1-2; a possible D gene is TRBD1 (5 bases). The sequence came from a woman aged 18-29 years in good health and CMV-seropositive. Sequenced sample: PBMCs. The CDR3 here is CAISGAGNGYTF. Here the CDR3 DNA reads TGTGCCATCAGTGGGGCAGGGAATGGCTACACCTTC.